This section outlines one T cell receptor beta chain sequence together with its context. The data were obtained in a study of shared clonotypes between healthy human individuals. Data came from immunoSEQ multiplex PCR; TCRdb stores just in-frame clones and leaves some out. This sample has some 700,000 clones, with roughly 91% found just once. Germline V lookup: CDR1 MRHNA, CDR2 SNTAGT. This CDR3 has 14 residues. Trimming cost V 6 bases and J 3 bases, with 15 bases left between them. This TCR came from a man aged 18 to 29 in good health. Some clones in this sample may be carry-over from other donors' samples. The sample consisted of memory CD8+ T cells from PBMCs. Subset of the sample: CD45RO+ cells pooled with CCR7-negative TemRA cells. J is TRBJ2-7 and V is TRBV6-4, with a weak D call TRBD2 (5 bases). The CDR3 is CASSGRGINYEQYF. The CDR3 region has the DNA TGTGCCAGCAGCGGCCGGGGTATTAACTACGAGCAGTACTTC.